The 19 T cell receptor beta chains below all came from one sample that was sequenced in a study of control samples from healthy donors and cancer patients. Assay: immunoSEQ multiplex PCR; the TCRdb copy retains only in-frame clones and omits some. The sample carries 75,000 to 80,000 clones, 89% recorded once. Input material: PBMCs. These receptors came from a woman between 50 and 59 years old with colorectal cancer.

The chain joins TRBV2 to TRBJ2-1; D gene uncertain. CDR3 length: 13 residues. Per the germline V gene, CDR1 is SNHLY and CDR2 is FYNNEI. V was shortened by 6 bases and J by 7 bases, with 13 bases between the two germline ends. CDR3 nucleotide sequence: TGTGCCAGCAGAGCCGCTGGACGGAATGAGCAGTTCTTC. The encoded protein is CASRAAGRNEQFF.

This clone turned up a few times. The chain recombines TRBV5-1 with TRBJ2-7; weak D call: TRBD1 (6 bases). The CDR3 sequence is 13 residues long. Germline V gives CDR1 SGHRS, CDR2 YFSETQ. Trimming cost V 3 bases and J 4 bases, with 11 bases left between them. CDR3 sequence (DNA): TGCGCCAGCAGCTCGGAGACAGGATACGAGCAGTACGTC. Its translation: CASSSETGYEQYV.

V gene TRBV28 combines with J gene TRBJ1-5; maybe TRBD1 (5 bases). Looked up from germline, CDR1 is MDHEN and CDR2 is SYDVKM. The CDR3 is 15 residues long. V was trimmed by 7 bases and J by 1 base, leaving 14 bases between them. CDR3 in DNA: TGTGCCAGCATCCCCCGGGACCGGAGCAATCAGCCCCAGCATTTT. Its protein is CASIPRDRSNQPQHF.

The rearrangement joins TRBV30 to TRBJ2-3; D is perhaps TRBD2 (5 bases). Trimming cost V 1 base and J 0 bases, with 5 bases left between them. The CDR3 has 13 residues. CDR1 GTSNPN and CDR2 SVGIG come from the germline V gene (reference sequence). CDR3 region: CAWSGTSTDTQYF. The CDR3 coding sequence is TGTGCCTGGAGTGGGACTAGCACAGATACGCAGTATTTT.

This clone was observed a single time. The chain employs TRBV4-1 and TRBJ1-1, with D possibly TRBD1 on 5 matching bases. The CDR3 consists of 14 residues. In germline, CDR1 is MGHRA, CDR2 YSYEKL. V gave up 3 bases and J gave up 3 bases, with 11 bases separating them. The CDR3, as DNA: TGCGCCAGCAGCCAGGGCCGGGGGGACACTGAAGCTTTCTTT. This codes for CASSQGRGDTEAFF.

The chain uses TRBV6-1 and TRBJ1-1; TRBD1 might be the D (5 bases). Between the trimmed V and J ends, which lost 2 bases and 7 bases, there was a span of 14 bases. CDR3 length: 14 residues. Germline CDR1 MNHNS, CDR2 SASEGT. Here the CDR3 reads CASSERQGFDEAFF. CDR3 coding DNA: TGTGCCAGCAGTGAACGGCAGGGCTTCGATGAAGCTTTCTTT.

CDR3 DNA sequence: TGTGCCACCTGGGGACAGGGGGCTTTAGAGCAGTTCTTC. This encodes CATWGQGALEQFF. The chain recombines TRBV28 with TRBJ2-1; 12 nucleotides match TRBD1. CDR1 and CDR2 from the germline V gene are MDHEN and SYDVKM. Unmatched junction bases numbered 8, after V lost 10 bases and J lost 10 bases. The CDR3 runs to 13 residues.

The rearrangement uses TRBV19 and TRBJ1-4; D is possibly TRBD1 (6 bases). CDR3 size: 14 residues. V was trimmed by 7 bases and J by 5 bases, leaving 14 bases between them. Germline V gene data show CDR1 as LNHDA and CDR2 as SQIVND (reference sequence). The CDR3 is CASNLGQYNEKLFF. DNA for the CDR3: TGTGCCAGTAACCTCGGACAGTACAATGAAAAACTGTTTTTT.

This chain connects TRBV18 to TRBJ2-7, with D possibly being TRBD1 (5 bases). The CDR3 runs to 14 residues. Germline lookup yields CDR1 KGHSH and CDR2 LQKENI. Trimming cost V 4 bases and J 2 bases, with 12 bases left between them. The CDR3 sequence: CASSLLDNPYEQYV. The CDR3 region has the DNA TGTGCCAGCTCACTATTGGACAACCCCTACGAGCAGTACGTC.

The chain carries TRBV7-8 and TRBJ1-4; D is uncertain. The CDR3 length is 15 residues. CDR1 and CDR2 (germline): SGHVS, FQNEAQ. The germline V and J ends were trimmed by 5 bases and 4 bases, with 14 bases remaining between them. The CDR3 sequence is CASSLREGFNEKLFF. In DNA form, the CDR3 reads TGTGCCAGCAGCCTTAGAGAAGGGTTTAATGAAAAACTGTTTTTT.

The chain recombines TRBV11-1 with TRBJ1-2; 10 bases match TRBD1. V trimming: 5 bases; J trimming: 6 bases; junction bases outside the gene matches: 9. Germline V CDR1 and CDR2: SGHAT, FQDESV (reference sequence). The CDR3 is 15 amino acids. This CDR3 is CASSLTLTGGNGYTF. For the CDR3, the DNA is TGTGCCAGCAGCCTAACCTTGACAGGGGGCAATGGCTACACCTTC.

This CDR3 is CAWSVQGFETQYF. The CDR3 region has the DNA TGTGCCTGGAGTGTCCAGGGTTTCGAGACCCAGTACTTC. The rearrangement links TRBV30 to TRBJ2-5; D possibly corresponds to TRBD1 (5 bases). Trimming took 0 bases from V and 5 from J, leaving 10 bases between them. CDR1 and CDR2 (germline): GTSNPN, SVGIG (reference sequence). The CDR3 is 13 residues long.

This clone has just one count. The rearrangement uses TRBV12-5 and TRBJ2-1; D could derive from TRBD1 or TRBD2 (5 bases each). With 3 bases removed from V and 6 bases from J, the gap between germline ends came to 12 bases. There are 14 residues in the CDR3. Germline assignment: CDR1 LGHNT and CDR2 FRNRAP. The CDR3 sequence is CASGFSPGTNEQFF. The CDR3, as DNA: TGTGCTAGTGGTTTCTCCCCAGGGACCAATGAGCAGTTCTTC. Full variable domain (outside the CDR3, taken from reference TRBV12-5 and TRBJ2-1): DARVTQTPRHKVTEMGQEVTMRCQPILGHNTVFWYRQTMMQGLELLAYFRNRAPLDDSGMPKDRFSAEMPDATLATLKIQPSEPRDSAVYFCASGFSPGTNEQFFGPGTRLTVL.

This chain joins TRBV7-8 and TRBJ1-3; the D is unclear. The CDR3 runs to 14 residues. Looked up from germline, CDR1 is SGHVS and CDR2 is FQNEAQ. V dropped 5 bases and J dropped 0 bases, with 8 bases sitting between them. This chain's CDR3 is CASSTAGSGNTIYF. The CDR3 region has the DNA TGTGCCAGCAGCACGGCCGGCTCTGGAAACACCATATATTTT. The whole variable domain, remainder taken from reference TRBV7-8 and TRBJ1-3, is GAGVSQSPRYKVAKRGQDVALRCDPISGHVSLFWYQQALGQGPEFLTYFQNEAQLDKSGLPSDRFFAERPEGSVSTLKIQRTQQEDSAVYLCASSTAGSGNTIYFGEGSWLTVV.

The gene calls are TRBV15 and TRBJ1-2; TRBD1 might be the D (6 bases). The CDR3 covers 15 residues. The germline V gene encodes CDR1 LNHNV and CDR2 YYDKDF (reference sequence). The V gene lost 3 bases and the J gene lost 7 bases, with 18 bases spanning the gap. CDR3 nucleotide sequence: TGTGCCACCAGCAGGGACCAGTCCAGGGGTGGTGGCTACACCTTC. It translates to CATSRDQSRGGGYTF.

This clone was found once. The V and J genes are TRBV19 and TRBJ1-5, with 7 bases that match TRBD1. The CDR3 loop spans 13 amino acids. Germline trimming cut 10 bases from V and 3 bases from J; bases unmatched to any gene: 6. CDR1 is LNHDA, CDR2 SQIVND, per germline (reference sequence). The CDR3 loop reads CATRQGPNQPQHF. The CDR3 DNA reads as TGTGCCACCCGACAGGGCCCCAATCAGCCCCAGCATTTT.

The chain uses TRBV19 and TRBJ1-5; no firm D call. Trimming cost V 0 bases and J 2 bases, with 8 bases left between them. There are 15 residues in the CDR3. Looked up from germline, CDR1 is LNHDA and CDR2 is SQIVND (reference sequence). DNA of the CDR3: TGTGCCAGTAGTATAGAAGGGAAGGGCAATCAGCCCCAGCATTTT. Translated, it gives CASSIEGKGNQPQHF.

The CDR3 region is CASSFVSRSNSPLHF. The CDR3 DNA is TGTGCCAGCAGCTTCGTTAGCAGGAGTAATTCACCCCTCCACTTT. V gene TRBV7-2 combines with J gene TRBJ1-6, with no clear D. Germline-derived CDR1 and CDR2 are SGHTA and FQGNSA. The CDR3 has 15 amino acids. Trimming took off 3 bases at V and 6 bases at J, with 12 bases between the two ends.

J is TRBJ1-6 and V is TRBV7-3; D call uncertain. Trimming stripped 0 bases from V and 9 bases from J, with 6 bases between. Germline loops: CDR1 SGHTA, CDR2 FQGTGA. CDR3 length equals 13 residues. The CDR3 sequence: CASSLTYGSPLHF. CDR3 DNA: TGTGCCAGCAGCTTAACGTACGGTTCACCCCTCCACTTT.